This T cell receptor (beta chain) comes out of a study of CD8+ T cells in alopecia areata. Study-wide context: Oral tofacitinib, 5 to 10 mg twice daily, was given in an open-label trial.

Findings of the study overall: It was lesional scalp, especially alopecia totalis/universalis, that showed higher clonality than normal scalp. Scalp specimens additionally yield sequences from normal skin's resident alphabeta T cells.

To note about this clone: Antigen specificity is unknown.

The CDR3 has 13 amino acids. Trimming cost V 4 bases and J 4 bases, with 11 bases left between them. Looked up from germline, CDR1 is SGHRS and CDR2 is YFSETQ. Reverse transcribed after extraction, RNA yielded cDNA as the sequencing template. Produced via immunoSEQ multiplex PCR; TCRdb's table is partial and in-frame only. The repertoire holds about 150,000 clones, with 45% to 60% as singletons. The TCR sequence derives from a human donor with alopecia areata. Input material: CD4+ T cells sorted from blood. This chain links TRBV5-1 with TRBJ1-2; D may be TRBD1 (6 bases). The CDR3 spells CASSLTDSYGYTF. The CDR3 DNA is TGCGCCAGCAGCCTAACGGACAGCTATGGCTACACCTTC. The full variable domain, in which reference TRBV5-1 and TRBJ1-2 provide the parts outside the CDR3, is KAGVTQTPRYLIKTRGQQVTLSCSPISGHRSVSWYQQTPGQGLQFLFEYFSETQRNKGNFPGRFSGRQFSNSRSEMNVSTLELGDSALYLCASSLTDSYGYTFGSGTRLTVV.